This T cell receptor beta chain was captured by sequencing in a study of shared clonotypes between healthy human individuals. Repertoires were generated with immunoSEQ multiplex PCR, while TCRdb's copy carries only in-frame clones and drops some. The table lists hundreds of thousands of clones, roughly 70% of them singletons. Germline loops: CDR1 SGHRS, CDR2 YFSETQ. The CDR3 spans 14 residues. V lost 0 bases and J lost 4, with 7 bases in between. Material for sequencing was memory CD4+ T cells sorted from blood. Subset described: CD45RA-negative fraction. The sequence derives from a woman in her twenties or thirties in good health. The gene calls are TRBV5-1 and TRBJ1-4, with no clear D. CDR3 region: CASSLGHGNEKLFF. The CDR3 nucleotides are TGCGCCAGCAGCTTGGGACACGGTAATGAAAAACTGTTTTTT.